This T cell receptor (beta chain) is from a study of blood T cell repertoires in COVID-19. Study-wide background: Donors in Cohort 3 who had recovered were those with two negative PCRs, healthcare professional clearance, or resolution of their symptoms. PBMCs, B-cell-depleted T cells, or T cells were the source of the cDNA or gDNA that made up the material.

The trim removed 3 bases at V and 2 bases at J, leaving 7 bases unmatched. CDR1 is MNHNS and CDR2 is SASEGT in the germline V gene. CDR3 length equals 17 residues. Under the authors' procedure: By means of reference gene primer amplification, nucleated cell counts were estimated. Repertoires were generated with immunoSEQ multiplex PCR, while TCRdb's copy carries only in-frame clones and drops some. V and J calls and clone size are copied from that table; D and trimming were computed from the DNA. The repertoire holds under 200,000 clones, with roughly 85% as singletons. The V call is TRBV6-1, the J call TRBJ2-5; TRBD2 matches 12 bases. This receptor was identified in a woman in her seventies in a cohort exposed to, infected with or recovered from COVID-19 (not recorded which). The sequenced sample was PBMCs or T cells enriched from blood (not recorded which). CDR3 loop: CASSERWTSGDQETQYF. The CDR3 DNA reads as TGTGCCAGCAGTGAGAGATGGACTAGCGGGGATCAAGAGACCCAGTACTTC.